The 23 T cell receptor beta chains below all came from one sample that was sequenced in a study of neurological immune-mediated disorders. TCRdb processed the 5' RACE reads anew with MiXCR; each CDR3 protein has one entry. Here the sample spans fewer than 45,000 distinct CDR3 sequences, around 2.5% being singletons. Sequenced input: PBMCs. The receptors were sampled from a man younger than 40 with multiple sclerosis.

This clonotype has a count of ten or more. The chain is built from TRBV12-3 or TRBV12-4 and TRBJ2-1; perhaps TRBD2 as D (5 bases). The V gene lost 6 bases and the J gene lost 3 bases, with 6 bases spanning the gap. CDR3 length: 12 amino acids. The CDR3 region has the DNA TGTGCCAGCAGCGGGGTCTACAATGAGCAGTTCTTC. It is translated as CASSGVYNEQFF.

This clonotype appeared many times. The chain is built from TRBV15 and TRBJ2-3; 8 bases are a match to TRBD1. V lost 3 bases to trimming and J lost 3 bases; unmatched junction nucleotides: 5. Germline lookup yields CDR1 LNHNV and CDR2 YYDKDF (reference sequence). CDR3 size: 15 residues. CDR3 sequence (DNA): TGTGCCACCAGCAGGAGACAGGGGAGAACAGATACGCAGTATTTT. It specifies CATSRRQGRTDTQYF. Full variable domain (rest looked up from reference TRBV15 and TRBJ2-3): DAMVIQNPRYQVTQFGKPVTLSCSQTLNHNVMYWYQQKSSQAPKLLFHYYDKDFNNEADTPDNFQSRRPNTSFCFLDIRSPGLGDTAMYLCATSRRQGRTDTQYFGPGTRLTVL.

This clonotype was seen many times. Germline is not matched at one junction end, which may reflect a read error. V and J are TRBV7-9 and TRBJ1-1; D remains ambiguous. This CDR3 spans 13 amino acids. Germline V gene lookup returns CDR1 SEHNR and CDR2 FQNEAQ (reference sequence). CDR3 region: CASSEVRYGWTPF. For the CDR3, the DNA is TGTGCCAGCAGCGAGGTTCGGTATGGCTGGACCCCTTTT.

This clonotype occurred many times. The genes are TRBV5-5 and TRBJ2-1; 8 bases map to TRBD1. Unmatched junction bases numbered 6, after V lost 1 base and J lost 3 bases. Germline CDR1 is SGHKS and CDR2 is YYEKEE (reference sequence). The CDR3 has 16 residues. CDR3 in amino acids: CASSLWDRSDYNEQFF. CDR3 bases: TGTGCCAGCAGCTTGTGGGACAGGTCTGACTACAATGAGCAGTTCTTC. The full variable domain, with the rest looked up from reference TRBV5-5 and TRBJ2-1, is DAGVTQSPTHLIKTRGQQVTLRCSPISGHKSVSWYQQVLGQGPQFIFQYYEKEERGRGNFPDRFSARQFPNYSSELNVNALLLGDSALYLCASSLWDRSDYNEQFFGPGTRLTVL.

This clonotype showed up many times. The chain uses TRBV6-5 and TRBJ2-3; D is possibly TRBD1 or TRBD2 (6 bases each). Per the germline V gene, CDR1 is MNHEY and CDR2 is SVGAGI. V was pared by 6 bases and J by 4 bases, with 17 bases between. The CDR3 runs to 15 residues. CDR3 DNA: TGTGCCAGCAGACTGCTGGGGGGACAAGCAGATACGCAGTATTTT. This encodes CASRLLGGQADTQYF.

This clonotype was observed at least ten times. The chain recombines TRBV20-1 with TRBJ1-2; D remains unclear. Per germline, CDR1 DFQATT and CDR2 SNEGSKA (reference sequence). The CDR3 spans 11 residues. V was shortened by 4 bases and J by 2 bases, with 5 bases between the two germline ends. The CDR3 DNA follows: TGCAGTGCTACCGGGAACTATGGCTACACCTTC. Translating gives CSATGNYGYTF.

This clonotype was picked up many times. One end of the junction fails to match germline, which may point to a read error. The V call is TRBV27, the J call TRBJ1-6, with D perhaps TRBD1 (5 bases). Germline V gene lookup returns CDR1 MNHEY and CDR2 SMNVEV (reference sequence). This CDR3 contains 12 residues. The CDR3 loop reads CASNGGGSTLNF. The CDR3 DNA reads TGTGCCAGCAATGGGGGTGGTTCAACCCTCAACTTT.

This clonotype was detected many times. This chain uses TRBV29-1 with TRBJ2-5; 9 positions agree with TRBD2. The CDR3 totals 15 residues. The germline V gene encodes CDR1 SQVTM and CDR2 ANQGSEA. Losses at the gene ends were 7 bases for V and 2 bases for J; bases not matched to a gene: 11. The CDR3 spells CSAPARTSVQETQYF. The CDR3 DNA reads as TGCAGCGCCCCGGCCAGGACTAGCGTACAAGAGACCCAGTACTTC.

In this sample, this clonotype turned up many times. The chain links TRBV21-1 to TRBJ2-7; the D call in the table, TRBD2, was not verified against the DNA. TRBV21-1 is described as a pseudogene. The CDR3 is 16 amino acids. As DNA, the CDR3 is TGTGCCAGCAGCTCACCCCAGGGACTAGCGGCTTACGAGCAGTACTTC. Translation: CASSSPQGLAAYEQYF.

This clonotype was observed many times. The chain uses TRBV6-5 and TRBJ2-7; TRBD1 is a possible D gene (5 bases). The CDR3 covers 14 residues. V was clipped by 7 bases and J by 0 bases, with 13 bases between them. The germline CDR1 and CDR2 sequences are MNHEY and SVGAGI. The chain's CDR3 is CASTLNRRSYEQYF. The DNA of the CDR3 is TGTGCCAGCACCCTTAACAGGCGCTCCTACGAGCAGTACTTC.

Ten or more counts support this clonotype. The chain uses TRBV6-5 and TRBJ2-3; D unresolved. The V end was cut by 2 bases, the J end by 3 bases, with 6 bases between. Germline V gene data show CDR1 as MNHEY and CDR2 as SVGAGI. The CDR3 is made up of 13 amino acids. CDR3 bases: TGTGCCAGCAGTTACAAGGGAACAGATACGCAGTATTTT. The encoded protein is CASSYKGTDTQYF.

This clonotype has ten or more counts. This rearrangement joins TRBV15 to TRBJ2-5; D is tentatively TRBD1 or TRBD2 (7 bases each). This CDR3 comprises 14 residues. The V end was cut by 2 bases, the J end by 10 bases, with 17 bases between. Germline assignment: CDR1 LNHNV and CDR2 YYDKDF (reference sequence). Written as DNA, the CDR3 is TGTGCCACCAGCAGACAGGGGGGGTCTAGTATCCAGTACTTC. Its protein product is CATSRQGGSSIQYF.

Of note for this clonotype: This sequence may be a read error, since a much larger clone differs from it by one base. V and J are TRBV14 and TRBJ2-3, with TRBD2 as a possible D gene (5 bases). There are 15 residues in the CDR3. The germline V gene encodes CDR1 SGHDN and CDR2 FVKESK. Trimming took 4 bases from V and 7 from J, leaving 18 bases between them. CDR3: CASSPIVGVSNTQYF. CDR3 coding DNA: TGTGCCAGCAGCCCCATAGTGGGAGTGTCAAATACGCAGTATTTT. The variable domain in full, completed from reference TRBV14 and TRBJ2-3, reads EAGVTQFPSHSVIEKGQTVTLRCDPISGHDNLYWYRRVMGKEIKFLLHFVKESKQDESGMPNNRFLAERTGGTYSTLKVQPAELEDSGVYFCASSPIVGVSNTQYFGPGTRLTVL.

This clonotype was counted ten times or more. V and J are TRBV7-9 and TRBJ1-5; D gene unclear. Trimming pared 5 bases from V and 6 bases from J, leaving 11 bases between. The CDR3 is made up of 13 amino acids. CDR1 is SEHNR, CDR2 FQNEAQ, per germline (reference sequence). The CDR3 region is CASSPGISQPQHF. The CDR3, as DNA: TGTGCCAGCAGCCCGGGTATCAGTCAGCCCCAGCATTTT.

This clonotype was counted many times. The rearrangement links TRBV27 to TRBJ2-5; 12 bases map to TRBD1. The germline CDR1 and CDR2 sequences are MNHEY and SMNVEV (reference sequence). This CDR3 is 15 amino acids long. Trimming at V came to 6 bases and at J to 5 bases, leaving 7 bases not matched to a gene. The CDR3 loop is CASRPGTGGMETQYF. CDR3 coding DNA: TGTGCCAGCAGGCCCGGGACAGGGGGCATGGAGACCCAGTACTTC.

This clonotype was observed at least ten times. The V and J genes are TRBV29-1 and TRBJ2-1; D perhaps matches TRBD2 (5 bases). The CDR3 sequence is 14 residues long. Germline V lookup: CDR1 SQVTM, CDR2 ANQGSEA. The ends were cut back, 3 bases at V and 0 bases at J, with 9 bases in the middle. DNA for the CDR3: TGCAGCGTTGAGGACTCTAGCTCCTACAATGAGCAGTTCTTC. Protein sequence: CSVEDSSSYNEQFF.

This clonotype was counted many times. The rearrangement links TRBV6-5 to TRBJ2-5; no definite D call. Trimming took off 7 bases at V and 1 base at J, with 16 bases between the two ends. The V gene's germline CDR1 is MNHEY and CDR2 SVGAGI. CDR3 size: 15 residues. CDR3 sequence reads: CASIPGPAAQETQYF. In nucleotides, the CDR3 is TGTGCCAGCATCCCAGGACCGGCAGCCCAAGAGACCCAGTACTTC.

This clonotype has ten or more counts. The V gene is TRBV7-3, the J gene TRBJ2-7; 8 bases align to TRBD2. V lost 0 bases to trimming and J lost 3 bases; unmatched junction nucleotides: 4. Germline V lookup: CDR1 SGHTA, CDR2 FQGTGA. The CDR3 has 15 amino acids. The CDR3: CASSLTATSVYEQYF. CDR3 nucleotides: TGTGCCAGCAGCTTAACAGCGACTAGCGTCTACGAGCAGTACTTC.

This clonotype was found many times. This chain links TRBV12-3 or TRBV12-4 with TRBJ2-5; 8 bases line up with TRBD1. This CDR3 is 16 amino acids long. After removal of 4 bases from V and 2 bases from J, the junction contained 9 bases not matched to a gene. Written as DNA, the CDR3 is TGTGCCAGCAGTTCACCGCCTCACAGGGGGCAAGAGACCCAGTACTTC. Protein sequence: CASSSPPHRGQETQYF.

This clonotype appeared many times. The chain links TRBV7-8 to TRBJ1-1; no clear D gene. Germline CDR1 is SGHVS and CDR2 is FQNEAQ. The V end lost 4 bases, the J end lost 1 base, and 16 bases lay between the germline ends. The CDR3 covers 16 residues. Here the CDR3 DNA reads TGTGCCAGCAGCTCTTCCTATACAGTTAGGAACACTGAAGCTTTCTTT. Translated, it gives CASSSSYTVRNTEAFF.

There are a few counts of this clonotype. The V call is TRBV5-5, the J call TRBJ1-6; 8 nucleotides match TRBD1. CDR1 SGHKS and CDR2 YYEKEE come from the germline V gene (reference sequence). CDR3 length equals 14 residues. The trim removed 6 bases at V and 6 bases at J, leaving 5 bases unmatched. The chain's CDR3 is CASMSGQGNSPLHF. In DNA form, the CDR3 reads TGTGCCAGCATGAGTGGACAGGGTAATTCACCCCTCCACTTT. Filled out from reference TRBV5-5 and TRBJ1-6, the complete variable domain reads DAGVTQSPTHLIKTRGQQVTLRCSPISGHKSVSWYQQVLGQGPQFIFQYYEKEERGRGNFPDRFSARQFPNYSSELNVNALLLGDSALYLCASMSGQGNSPLHFGNGTRLTVT.

Ten or more counts support this clonotype. The chain combines TRBV5-1 with TRBJ1-2, with D possibly matching TRBD1 (6 bases). Deletions cut 0 bases from V and 2 bases from J, with 8 bases between. The CDR3 extends over 14 amino acids. Germline values: CDR1 SGHRS, CDR2 YFSETQ. This CDR3 is CASSLGGRNYGYTF. For the CDR3, the DNA is TGCGCCAGCAGCTTGGGGGGGCGGAACTATGGCTACACCTTC.

Many counts were recorded for this clonotype. The CDR3 DNA follows: TGTGCCAGCACTGTCGGGGGGGGAGAGCAGTACTTC. Its protein product is CASTVGGGEQYF. V usage is TRBV7-9 and J usage is TRBJ2-7, with 8 bases fitting TRBD2. The CDR3 has 12 amino acids. V was clipped by 7 bases and J by 7 bases; unmatched bases: 6. Germline V lookup: CDR1 SEHNR, CDR2 FQNEAQ (reference sequence). Supplemented by reference TRBV7-9 and TRBJ2-7, the full variable domain reads DTGVSQNPRHKITKRGQNVTFRCDPISEHNRLYWYRQTLGQGPEFLTYFQNEAQLEKSRLLSDRFSAERPKGSFSTLEIQRTEQGDSAMYLCASTVGGGEQYFGPGTRLTVT.